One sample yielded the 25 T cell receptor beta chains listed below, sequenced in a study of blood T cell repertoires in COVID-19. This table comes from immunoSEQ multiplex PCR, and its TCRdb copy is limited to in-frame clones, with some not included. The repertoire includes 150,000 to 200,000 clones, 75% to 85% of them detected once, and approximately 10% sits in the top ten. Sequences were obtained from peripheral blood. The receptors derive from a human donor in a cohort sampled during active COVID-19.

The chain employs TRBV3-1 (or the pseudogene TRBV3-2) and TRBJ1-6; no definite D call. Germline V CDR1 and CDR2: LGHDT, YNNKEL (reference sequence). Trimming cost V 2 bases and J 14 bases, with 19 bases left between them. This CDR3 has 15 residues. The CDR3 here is CASSQRLREASALHF. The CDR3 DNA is TGTGCCAGCAGCCAACGTCTCCGGGAAGCTTCGGCCCTCCACTTT.

CDR3 in amino acids: CATALSQVTDTQYF. The CDR3 coding sequence is TGTGCCACCGCGCTATCACAGGTCACAGATACGCAGTATTTT. The chain is built from TRBV2 and TRBJ2-3; a weak D match, TRBD1 (5 bases). Germline lookup yields CDR1 SNHLY and CDR2 FYNNEI. The V end was cut by 10 bases, the J end by 2 bases, with 16 bases between. CDR3 length: 14 amino acids.

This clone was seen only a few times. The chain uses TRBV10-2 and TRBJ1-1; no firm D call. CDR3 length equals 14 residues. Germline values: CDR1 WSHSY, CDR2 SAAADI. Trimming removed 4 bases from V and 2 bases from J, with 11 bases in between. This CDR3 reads CASSVPVVNTEAFF. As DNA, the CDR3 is TGCGCCAGCAGTGTCCCAGTTGTAAACACTGAAGCTTTCTTT.

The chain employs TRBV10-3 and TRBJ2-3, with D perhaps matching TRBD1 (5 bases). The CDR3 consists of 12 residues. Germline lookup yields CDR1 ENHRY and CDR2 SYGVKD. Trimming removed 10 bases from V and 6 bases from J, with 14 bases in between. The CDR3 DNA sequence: TGTGCCACCACATCAGGGTCGGATACGCAGTATTTT. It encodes CATTSGSDTQYF.

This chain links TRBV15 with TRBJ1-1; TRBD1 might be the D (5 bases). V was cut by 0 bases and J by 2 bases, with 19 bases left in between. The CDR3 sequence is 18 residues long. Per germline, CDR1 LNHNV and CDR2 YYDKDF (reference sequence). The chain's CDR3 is CATSRDVGAGVGNTEAFF. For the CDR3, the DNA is TGTGCCACCAGCAGAGATGTGGGAGCGGGGGTGGGAAACACTGAAGCTTTCTTT.

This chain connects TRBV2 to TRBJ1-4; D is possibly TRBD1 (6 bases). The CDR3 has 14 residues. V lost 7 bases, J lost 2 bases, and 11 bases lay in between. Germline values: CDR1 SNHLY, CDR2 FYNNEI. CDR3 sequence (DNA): TGTGCCAGCACTTACAGGGTCACTAATGAAAAACTGTTTTTT. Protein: CASTYRVTNEKLFF.

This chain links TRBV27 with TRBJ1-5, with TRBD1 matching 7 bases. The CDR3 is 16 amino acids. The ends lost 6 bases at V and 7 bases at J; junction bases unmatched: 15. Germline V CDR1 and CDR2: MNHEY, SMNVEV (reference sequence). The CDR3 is CASRTFRDSFRQPQHF. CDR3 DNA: TGTGCCAGCAGAACATTCCGGGACAGCTTTCGCCAGCCCCAGCATTTT.

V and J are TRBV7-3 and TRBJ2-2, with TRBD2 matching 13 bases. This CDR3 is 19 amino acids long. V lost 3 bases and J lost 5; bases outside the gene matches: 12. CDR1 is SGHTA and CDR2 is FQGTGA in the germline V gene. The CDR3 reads CASSLRTELAGGLTGELFF. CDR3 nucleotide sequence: TGTGCCAGCAGCTTGAGGACGGAACTAGCGGGAGGGCTTACCGGGGAGCTGTTTTTT.

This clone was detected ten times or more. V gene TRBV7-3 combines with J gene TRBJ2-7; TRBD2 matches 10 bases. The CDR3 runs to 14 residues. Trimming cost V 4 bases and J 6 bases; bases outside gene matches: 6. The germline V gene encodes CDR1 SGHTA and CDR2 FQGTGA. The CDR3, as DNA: TGTGCCAGCAGCTCTAGCGGGAGTAGTTCCGAGCAGTACTTC. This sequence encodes CASSSSGSSSEQYF.

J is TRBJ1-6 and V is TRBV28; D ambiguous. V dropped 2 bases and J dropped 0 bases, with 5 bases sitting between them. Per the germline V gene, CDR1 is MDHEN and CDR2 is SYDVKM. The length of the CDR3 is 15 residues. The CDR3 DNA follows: TGTGCCAGCAGTTTAAAGAGCTCCTATAATTCACCCCTCCACTTT. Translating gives CASSLKSSYNSPLHF.

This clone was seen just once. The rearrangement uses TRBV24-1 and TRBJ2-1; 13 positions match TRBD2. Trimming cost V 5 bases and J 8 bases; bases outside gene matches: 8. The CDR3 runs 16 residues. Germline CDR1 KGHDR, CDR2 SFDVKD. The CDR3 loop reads CATSGQLAGGLDEQFF. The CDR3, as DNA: TGTGCCACCAGTGGCCAACTAGCGGGGGGGCTCGATGAGCAGTTCTTC.

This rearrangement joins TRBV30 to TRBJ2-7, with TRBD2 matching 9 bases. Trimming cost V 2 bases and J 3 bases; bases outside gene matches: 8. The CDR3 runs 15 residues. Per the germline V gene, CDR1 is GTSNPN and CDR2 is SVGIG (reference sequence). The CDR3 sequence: CAWSPLLREGYEQYF. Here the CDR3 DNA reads TGTGCCTGGAGTCCCCTGTTGCGGGAGGGCTACGAGCAGTACTTC.

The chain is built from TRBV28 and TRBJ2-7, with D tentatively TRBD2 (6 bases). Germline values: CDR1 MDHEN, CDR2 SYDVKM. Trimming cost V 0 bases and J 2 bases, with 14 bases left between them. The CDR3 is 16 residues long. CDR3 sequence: CASSLWAGGKTYEQYF. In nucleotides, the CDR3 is TGTGCCAGCAGTTTATGGGCCGGCGGGAAAACCTACGAGCAGTACTTC.

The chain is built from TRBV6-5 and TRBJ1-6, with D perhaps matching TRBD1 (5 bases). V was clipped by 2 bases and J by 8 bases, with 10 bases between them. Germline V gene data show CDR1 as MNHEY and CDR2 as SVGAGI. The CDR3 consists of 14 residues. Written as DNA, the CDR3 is TGTGCCAGCAGTTACCTGGCGGGGGATTCACCCCTCCACTTT. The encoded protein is CASSYLAGDSPLHF.

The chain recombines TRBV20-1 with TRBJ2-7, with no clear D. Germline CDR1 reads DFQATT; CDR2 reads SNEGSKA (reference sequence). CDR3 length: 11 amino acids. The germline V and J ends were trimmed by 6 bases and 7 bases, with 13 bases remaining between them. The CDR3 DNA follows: TGCAGTGCAGTCGGAGTAGGAGAGCAGTACTTC. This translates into CSAVGVGEQYF.

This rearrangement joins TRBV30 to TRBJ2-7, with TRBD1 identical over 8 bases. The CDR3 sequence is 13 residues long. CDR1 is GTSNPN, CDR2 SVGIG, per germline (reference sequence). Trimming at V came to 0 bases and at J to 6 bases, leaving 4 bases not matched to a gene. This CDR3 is CAWSVGRGREQYF. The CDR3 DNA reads TGTGCCTGGAGTGTAGGCAGGGGGCGCGAGCAGTACTTC.

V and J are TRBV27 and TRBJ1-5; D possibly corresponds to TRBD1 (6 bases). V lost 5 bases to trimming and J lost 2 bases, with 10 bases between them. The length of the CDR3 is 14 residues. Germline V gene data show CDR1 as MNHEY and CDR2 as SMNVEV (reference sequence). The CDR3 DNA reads TGTGCCAGCAGTGCCCGACAGGGCAATCAGCCCCAGCATTTT. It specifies CASSARQGNQPQHF.

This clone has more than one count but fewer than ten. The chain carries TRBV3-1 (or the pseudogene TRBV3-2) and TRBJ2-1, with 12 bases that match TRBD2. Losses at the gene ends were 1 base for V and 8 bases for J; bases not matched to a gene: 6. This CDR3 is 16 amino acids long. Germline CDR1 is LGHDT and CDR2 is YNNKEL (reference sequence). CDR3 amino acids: CASSQGRGLAGYEQFF. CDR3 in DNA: TGTGCCAGCAGCCAAGGACGGGGACTAGCGGGCTATGAGCAGTTCTTC.

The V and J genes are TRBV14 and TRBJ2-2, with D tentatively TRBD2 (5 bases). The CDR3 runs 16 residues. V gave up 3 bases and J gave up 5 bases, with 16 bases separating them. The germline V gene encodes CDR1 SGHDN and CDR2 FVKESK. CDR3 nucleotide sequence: TGTGCCAGCAGCCACCGGGCCCCTGGAGGAACCGGGGAGCTGTTTTTT. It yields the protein CASSHRAPGGTGELFF. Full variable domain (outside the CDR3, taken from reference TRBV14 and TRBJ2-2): EAGVTQFPSHSVIEKGQTVTLRCDPISGHDNLYWYRRVMGKEIKFLLHFVKESKQDESGMPNNRFLAERTGGTYSTLKVQPAELEDSGVYFCASSHRAPGGTGELFFGEGSRLTVL.

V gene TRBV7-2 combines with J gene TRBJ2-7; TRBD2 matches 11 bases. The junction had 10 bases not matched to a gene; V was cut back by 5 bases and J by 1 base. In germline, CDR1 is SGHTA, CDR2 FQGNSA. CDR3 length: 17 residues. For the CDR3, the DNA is TGTGCCAGCAGCATTCCCACTAGCGGGAGTTCGTCCTACGAGCAGTACTTC. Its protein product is CASSIPTSGSSSYEQYF.

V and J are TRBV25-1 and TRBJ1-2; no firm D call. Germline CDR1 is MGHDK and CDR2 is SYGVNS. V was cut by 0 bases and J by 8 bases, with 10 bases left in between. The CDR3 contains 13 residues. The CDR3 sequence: CASSEYSLEGYTF. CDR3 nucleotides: TGTGCCAGCAGTGAATACTCGCTGGAGGGCTACACCTTC.

CDR3 sequence: CASSSSGTSSYEQYF. The CDR3 nucleotides read TGTGCCAGCAGTTCATCCGGGACTAGCTCGTACGAGCAGTACTTC. The chain couples TRBV28 to TRBJ2-7, with 9 bases matching TRBD2. This CDR3 has 15 residues. The germline V gene has CDR1 MDHEN and CDR2 SYDVKM. The ends lost 4 bases at V and 4 bases at J; junction bases unmatched: 8.

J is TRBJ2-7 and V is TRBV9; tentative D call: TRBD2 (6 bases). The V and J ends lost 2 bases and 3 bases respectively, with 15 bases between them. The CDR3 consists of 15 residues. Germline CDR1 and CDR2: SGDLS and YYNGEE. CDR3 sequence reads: CASSVGLGGYYEQYF. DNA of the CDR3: TGTGCCAGCAGCGTGGGGTTGGGGGGTTACTACGAGCAGTACTTC.

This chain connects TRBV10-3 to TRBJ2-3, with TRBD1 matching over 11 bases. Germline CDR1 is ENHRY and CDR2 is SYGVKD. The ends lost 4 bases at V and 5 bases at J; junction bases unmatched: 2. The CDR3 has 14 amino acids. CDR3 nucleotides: TGTGCCATCAGTGGGGGACAGGGGGTAGATACGCAGTATTTT. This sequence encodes CAISGGQGVDTQYF.

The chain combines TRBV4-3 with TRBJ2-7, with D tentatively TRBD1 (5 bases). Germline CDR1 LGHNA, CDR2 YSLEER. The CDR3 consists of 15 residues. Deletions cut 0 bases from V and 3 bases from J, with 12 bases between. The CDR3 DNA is TGCGCCAGCAGCCAAGATGTAAGGGGAAACTACGAGCAGTACTTC. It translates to CASSQDVRGNYEQYF.